Following are 22 T cell receptor beta chains from one sample sequenced in a study of OX40 agonist ivuxolimab in advanced cancers. Libraries were built with the immunoSEQ multiplex PCR assay. TCRdb holds this immuneACCESS table with in-frame rearrangements only. Some clones are missing; in checked studies, unresolved V genes explain under half, and the rest has no known cause. A total of about 69,000 clones appear in this sample, approximately 90% of them only once. The leading ten clones occupy 0.25% to 0.3% of the sample. Sequenced material: CD4+ or CD8+ T cells sorted from blood, taken in a trial of the OX40 agonist ivuxolimab. The receptors here all came from an adult with an advanced solid tumor such as melanoma, head and neck, liver or kidney cancer.

This chain connects TRBV19 to TRBJ1-2; D remains unclear. The CDR3 consists of 17 residues. The V end was cut by 3 bases, the J end by 3 bases, with 20 bases between. Germline CDR1 reads LNHDA; CDR2 reads SQIVND (reference sequence). The chain's CDR3 is CASSIIYRGIWDYGYTF. The CDR3 coding sequence is TGTGCCAGTAGTATTATTTATAGAGGCATATGGGACTATGGCTACACCTTC.

The chain uses TRBV4-1 and TRBJ1-1; possible D gene TRBD1, 5 bases. Germline V gene lookup returns CDR1 MGHRA and CDR2 YSYEKL. CDR3 length: 15 amino acids. V was pared by 0 bases and J by 5 bases, with 13 bases between. The chain's CDR3 is CASSQDAGRGTEAFF. CDR3 sequence (DNA): TGCGCCAGCAGCCAAGACGCGGGGCGGGGAACTGAAGCTTTCTTT.

J is TRBJ2-5 and V is TRBV10-3; TRBD1 aligns across 7 bases. The CDR3 length is 13 residues. Per germline, CDR1 ENHRY and CDR2 SYGVKD. Unmatched junction bases numbered 4, after V lost 4 bases and J lost 5 bases. The CDR3 sequence: CAISGTGGETQYF. DNA for the CDR3: TGTGCCATCAGTGGGACAGGCGGTGAGACCCAGTACTTC.

This chain links TRBV2 with TRBJ2-7, with D possibly TRBD2 on 6 matching bases. Germline-derived CDR1 and CDR2 are SNHLY and FYNNEI. The CDR3 is 12 amino acids. Trimming took off 4 bases at V and 3 bases at J, with 7 bases between the two ends. Here the CDR3 DNA reads TGTGCCAGCAGTGGGGACTTCTACGAGCAGTACTTC. Its translation is CASSGDFYEQYF.

Note on this clone: Other DNA sequences within the sample encode an identical CDR3. This sequence joins TRBV20-1 and TRBJ2-5; D gene unclear. CDR1 and CDR2 from the germline V gene are DFQATT and SNEGSKA (reference sequence). The CDR3 consists of 11 residues. V was trimmed by 2 bases and J by 4 bases, leaving 5 bases between them. The CDR3 loop reads CSARSGETQYF. CDR3 DNA sequence: TGCAGTGCTAGATCGGGAGAGACCCAGTACTTC.

This chain uses TRBV6-1 with TRBJ2-7; 9 bases agree with TRBD2. The CDR3 extends over 13 amino acids. V lost 3 bases, J lost 11 bases, and 8 bases stayed unmatched. From germline, CDR1 is MNHNS and CDR2 SASEGT. CDR3 DNA: TGTGCCAGCAGTGACCGGCGGGAGGGCCGGAAGTACTTC. This gives the protein CASSDRREGRKYF.

This chain connects TRBV15 to TRBJ2-7, with 10 bases matching TRBD2. Germline trimming cut 3 bases from V and 4 bases from J; bases unmatched to any gene: 6. CDR1 LNHNV and CDR2 YYDKDF come from the germline V gene (reference sequence). CDR3 size: 15 residues. CDR3 loop: CATSRSLAGVYEQYF. The DNA for the CDR3 is TGTGCCACCAGCAGGTCCCTAGCGGGAGTTTACGAGCAGTACTTC.

V is TRBV6-1 and J is TRBJ1-5, with unresolved D. V was clipped by 3 bases and J by 6 bases, with 9 bases between them. The CDR3 spans 13 residues. Germline V lookup: CDR1 MNHNS, CDR2 SASEGT. The CDR3 loop is CASSDRLGQPQHF. CDR3 sequence (DNA): TGTGCCAGCAGTGACAGGTTAGGTCAGCCCCAGCATTTT.

The V and J genes are TRBV5-1 and TRBJ2-7, with D hard to call. This CDR3 has 13 amino acids. Germline CDR1 and CDR2: SGHRS and YFSETQ. V lost 0 bases, J lost 5 bases, and 9 bases lay in between. The CDR3 coding sequence is TGCGCCAGCAGCTTGGGTTACAAGGACGAGCAGTACTTC. Translated, it gives CASSLGYKDEQYF.

This chain connects TRBV5-1 to TRBJ1-1; D not resolved. This CDR3 comprises 14 residues. Trimming took 0 bases from V and 1 from J, leaving 7 bases between them. In germline, CDR1 is SGHRS, CDR2 YFSETQ. CDR3: CASSLASANTEAFF. CDR3 in DNA: TGCGCCAGCAGCTTGGCGTCAGCGAACACTGAAGCTTTCTTT.

The genes are TRBV4-2 and TRBJ1-2; D remains unclear. The CDR3 extends over 15 amino acids. Germline V lookup: CDR1 LGHNA, CDR2 YNFKEQ. The ends were cut back, 0 bases at V and 4 bases at J, with 12 bases in the middle. CDR3 in DNA: TGTGCCAGCAGCCAAGATCTGGGAGGGAGCTATGGCTACACCTTC. It yields the protein CASSQDLGGSYGYTF.

J is TRBJ2-7 and V is TRBV9, with 7 bases that match TRBD1. Germline trimming cut 0 bases from V and 0 bases from J; bases unmatched to any gene: 6. CDR3 length: 16 amino acids. CDR1 is SGDLS and CDR2 is YYNGEE in the germline V gene. The CDR3, as DNA: TGTGCCAGCAGCGTAGGAGGGGGACAGAGCTCCTACGAGCAGTACTTC. This translates into CASSVGGGQSSYEQYF.

The chain links TRBV7-3 to TRBJ2-1, with TRBD2 matching 11 bases. Germline values: CDR1 SGHTA, CDR2 FQGTGA. CDR3 length: 16 residues. V gave up 5 bases and J gave up 5 bases; unmatched junction bases: 8. The CDR3 nucleotides read TGTGCCAGCAGCATTAAGGGGACTAGCGGTAACAATGAGCAGTTCTTC. Residues: CASSIKGTSGNNEQFF.

The chain combines TRBV10-3 with TRBJ1-3, with no clear D. Germline values: CDR1 ENHRY, CDR2 SYGVKD. The CDR3 spans 14 residues. V was shortened by 10 bases and J by 0 bases, with 13 bases between the two germline ends. The CDR3 region has the DNA TGTGCCACCCGACCGGATTACTCTGGAAACACCATATATTTT. Protein sequence: CATRPDYSGNTIYF.

The chain links TRBV10-3 to TRBJ1-1; D is uncertain. Trimming removed 4 bases at V and 3 bases at J, with 12 bases between. Germline CDR1 is ENHRY and CDR2 is SYGVKD. This CDR3 contains 14 residues. CDR3 sequence: CAISGNLVDTEAFF. The CDR3 DNA sequence: TGTGCCATCAGTGGTAATCTTGTAGACACTGAAGCTTTCTTT.

Only a few counts were recorded for this clone. This chain connects TRBV7-9 to TRBJ2-3; 9 bases match TRBD1. The J segment lost 4 bases and the V segment lost 4 bases, leaving 9 bases of the junction unmatched. The CDR3 consists of 16 residues. Germline V gene data show CDR1 as SEHNR and CDR2 as FQNEAQ (reference sequence). CDR3 DNA: TGTGCCAGCAGCTCCCGGGACAGGGAGCGGGCAGATACGCAGTATTTT. Encoded protein: CASSSRDRERADTQYF. The full variable domain, rest sourced from reference TRBV7-9 and TRBJ2-3, is DTGVSQNPRHKITKRGQNVTFRCDPISEHNRLYWYRQTLGQGPEFLTYFQNEAQLEKSRLLSDRFSAERPKGSFSTLEIQRTEQGDSAMYLCASSSRDRERADTQYFGPGTRLTVL.

V and J are TRBV18 and TRBJ2-3; no firm D call. V dropped 3 bases and J dropped 0 bases, with 7 bases sitting between them. The length of the CDR3 is 14 residues. Per the germline V gene, CDR1 is KGHSH and CDR2 is LQKENI. CDR3 sequence (DNA): TGTGCCAGCTCACCGGGAACTAGCACAGATACGCAGTATTTT. Translation gives CASSPGTSTDTQYF.

V and J are TRBV4-2 and TRBJ2-5; tentative D call: TRBD2 (6 bases). CDR1 and CDR2 (germline): LGHNA, YNFKEQ. Trimming took 5 bases from V and 5 from J, leaving 15 bases between them. This CDR3 region has 14 residues. In nucleotides, the CDR3 is TGTGCCAGCAGCAGCAGGGACTCTGGCGAGACCCAGTACTTC. Its protein product is CASSSRDSGETQYF.

The chain carries TRBV11-2 and TRBJ1-2; D call uncertain. This CDR3 has 14 amino acids. Germline V gene lookup returns CDR1 SGHAT and CDR2 FQNNGV. With 2 bases removed from V and 2 bases from J, the gap between germline ends came to 9 bases. CDR3 in DNA: TGTGCCAGCAGCTTAAGGGTCACCAACTATGGCTACACCTTC. Its translation is CASSLRVTNYGYTF.

V gene TRBV7-8 combines with J gene TRBJ1-3; D is uncertain. The ends were cut back, 5 bases at V and 2 bases at J, with 10 bases in the middle. This CDR3 is built from 14 residues. Germline CDR1 and CDR2: SGHVS and FQNEAQ. The CDR3 DNA sequence: TGTGCCAGCAGCCCCATAAGGGCTGGAAACACCATATATTTT. Translated, it gives CASSPIRAGNTIYF.

CDR3 sequence reads: CASSVGPHPGSTGELFF. CDR3 nucleotide sequence: TGTGCCAGCAGCGTAGGCCCACACCCAGGGAGCACCGGGGAGCTGTTTTTT. The chain has TRBV9 and TRBJ2-2; tentatively, D is TRBD1 or TRBD2 (5 bases each). Germline assignment: CDR1 SGDLS and CDR2 YYNGEE. The CDR3 has 17 residues. V was cut by 0 bases and J by 4 bases, with 16 bases left in between.

CDR3 region: CASTRGRNQPQHF. CDR3 DNA sequence: TGTGCCAGCACGAGGGGAAGAAATCAGCCCCAGCATTTT. J is TRBJ1-5 and V is TRBV6-5; perhaps TRBD1 as D (5 bases). CDR3 size: 13 residues. Germline V gene data show CDR1 as MNHEY and CDR2 as SVGAGI. V was shortened by 7 bases and J by 4 bases, with 11 bases between the two germline ends.